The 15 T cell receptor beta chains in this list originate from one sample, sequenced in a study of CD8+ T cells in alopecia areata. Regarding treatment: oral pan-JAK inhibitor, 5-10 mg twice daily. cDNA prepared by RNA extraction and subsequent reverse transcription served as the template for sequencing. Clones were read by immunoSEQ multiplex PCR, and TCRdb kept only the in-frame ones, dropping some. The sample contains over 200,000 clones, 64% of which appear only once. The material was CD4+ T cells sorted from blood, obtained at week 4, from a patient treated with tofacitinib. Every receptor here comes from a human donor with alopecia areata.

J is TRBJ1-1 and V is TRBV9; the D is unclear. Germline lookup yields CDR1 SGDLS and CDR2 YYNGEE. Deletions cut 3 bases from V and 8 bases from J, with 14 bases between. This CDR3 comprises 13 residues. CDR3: CASSANLEGEAFF. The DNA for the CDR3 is TGTGCCAGCAGCGCCAACCTTGAGGGCGAAGCTTTCTTT.

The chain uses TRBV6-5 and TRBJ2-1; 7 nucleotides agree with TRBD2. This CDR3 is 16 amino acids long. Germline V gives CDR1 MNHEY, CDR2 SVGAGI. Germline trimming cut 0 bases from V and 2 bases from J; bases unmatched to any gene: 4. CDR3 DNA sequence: TGTGCCAGCAGTTACTCGAGCGGGGCTGCCTACAATGAGCAGTTCTTC. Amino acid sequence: CASSYSSGAAYNEQFF.

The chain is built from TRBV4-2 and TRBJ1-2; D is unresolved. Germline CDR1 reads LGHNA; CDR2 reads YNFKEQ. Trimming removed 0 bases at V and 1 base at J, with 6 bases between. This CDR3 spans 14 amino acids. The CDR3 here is CASSQEVVNYGYTF. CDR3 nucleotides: TGTGCCAGCAGCCAAGAAGTGGTTAACTATGGCTACACCTTC.

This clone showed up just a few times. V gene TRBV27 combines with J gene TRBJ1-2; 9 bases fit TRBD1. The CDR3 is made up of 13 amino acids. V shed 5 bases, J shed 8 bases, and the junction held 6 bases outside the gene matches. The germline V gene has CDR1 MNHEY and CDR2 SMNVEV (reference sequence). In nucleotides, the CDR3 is TGTGCCAGCAGTGTGGGACAGGGTTGGGGCTACACCTTC. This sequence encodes CASSVGQGWGYTF.

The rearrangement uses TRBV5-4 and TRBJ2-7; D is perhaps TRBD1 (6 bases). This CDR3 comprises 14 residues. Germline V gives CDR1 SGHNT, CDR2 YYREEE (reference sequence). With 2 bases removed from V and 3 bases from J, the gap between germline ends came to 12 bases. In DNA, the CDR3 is TGTGCCAGCAGCTTACAGGGATCGGGCTACGAGCAGTACTTC. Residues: CASSLQGSGYEQYF.

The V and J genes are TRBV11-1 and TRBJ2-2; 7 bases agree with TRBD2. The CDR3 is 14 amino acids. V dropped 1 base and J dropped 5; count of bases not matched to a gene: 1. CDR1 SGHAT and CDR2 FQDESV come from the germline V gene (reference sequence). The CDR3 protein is CASSLEGGTGELFF. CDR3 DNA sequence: TGTGCCAGCAGCTTAGAGGGAGGGACCGGGGAGCTGTTTTTT.

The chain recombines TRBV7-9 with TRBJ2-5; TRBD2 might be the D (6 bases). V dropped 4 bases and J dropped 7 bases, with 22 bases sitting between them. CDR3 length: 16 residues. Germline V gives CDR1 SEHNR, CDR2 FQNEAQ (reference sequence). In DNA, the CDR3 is TGTGCCAGCAGCTCGGAAGGGATTATTCGCGGGGCGACCCAGTACTTC. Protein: CASSSEGIIRGATQYF.

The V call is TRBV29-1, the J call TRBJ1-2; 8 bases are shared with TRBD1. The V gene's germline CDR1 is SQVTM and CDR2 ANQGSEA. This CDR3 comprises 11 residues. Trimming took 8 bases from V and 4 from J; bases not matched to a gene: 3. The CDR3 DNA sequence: TGCAGCTCGACAGGGGTCTATGGCTACACCTTC. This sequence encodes CSSTGVYGYTF. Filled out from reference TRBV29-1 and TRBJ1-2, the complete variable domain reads SAVISQKPSRDICQRGTSLTIQCQVDSQVTMMFWYRQQPGQSLTLIATANQGSEATYESGFVIDKFPISRPNLTFSTLTVSNMSPEDSSIYLCSSTGVYGYTFGSGTRLTVV.

In DNA form, the CDR3 reads TGTGCCAGCTCACTACAGGGAGGACGCACTGAAGCTTTCTTT. Translating gives CASSLQGGRTEAFF. The V call is TRBV18, the J call TRBJ1-1; D is perhaps TRBD1 (6 bases). The CDR3 consists of 14 residues. Deletions cut 4 bases from V and 4 bases from J, with 13 bases between. CDR1 and CDR2 (germline): KGHSH, LQKENI.

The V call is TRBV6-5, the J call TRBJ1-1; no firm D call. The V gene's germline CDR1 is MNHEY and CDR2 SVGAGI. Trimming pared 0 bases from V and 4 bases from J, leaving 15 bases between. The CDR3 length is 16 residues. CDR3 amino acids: CASSYSNPLLGTEAFF. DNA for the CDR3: TGTGCCAGCAGTTACTCGAACCCGTTGTTGGGCACTGAAGCTTTCTTT.

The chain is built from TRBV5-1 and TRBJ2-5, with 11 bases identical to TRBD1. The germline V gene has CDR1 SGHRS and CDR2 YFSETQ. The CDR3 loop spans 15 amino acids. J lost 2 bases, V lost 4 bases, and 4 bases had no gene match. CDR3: CASSVRDRGQETQYF. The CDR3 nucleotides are TGCGCCAGCAGCGTACGGGACAGGGGGCAAGAGACCCAGTACTTC.

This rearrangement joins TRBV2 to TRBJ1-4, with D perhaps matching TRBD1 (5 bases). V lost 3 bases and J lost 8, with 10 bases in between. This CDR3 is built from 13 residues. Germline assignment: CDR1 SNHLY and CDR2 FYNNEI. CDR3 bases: TGTGCCAGCAGTGATCGGGGGGTCGAAAAACTGTTTTTT. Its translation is CASSDRGVEKLFF.

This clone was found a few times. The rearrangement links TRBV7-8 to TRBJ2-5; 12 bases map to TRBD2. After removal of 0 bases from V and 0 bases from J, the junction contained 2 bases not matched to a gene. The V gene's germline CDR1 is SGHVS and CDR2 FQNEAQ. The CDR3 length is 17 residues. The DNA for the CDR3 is TGTGCCAGCAGCTTAGCTAGACTAGCGGGGGACCAAGAGACCCAGTACTTC. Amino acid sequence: CASSLARLAGDQETQYF.

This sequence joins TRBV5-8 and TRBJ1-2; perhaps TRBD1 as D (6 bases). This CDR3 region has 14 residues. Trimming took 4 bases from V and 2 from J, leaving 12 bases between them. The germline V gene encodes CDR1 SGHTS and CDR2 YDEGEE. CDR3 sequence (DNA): TGTGCCAGCAGCATTCGAGGACAGAACTATGGCTACACCTTC. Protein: CASSIRGQNYGYTF.

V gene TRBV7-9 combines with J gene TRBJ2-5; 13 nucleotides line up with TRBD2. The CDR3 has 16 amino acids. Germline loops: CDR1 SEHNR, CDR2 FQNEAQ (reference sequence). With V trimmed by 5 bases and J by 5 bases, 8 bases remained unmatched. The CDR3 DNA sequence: TGTGCCAGCAGCACGGGACTAGCGGGAACAGGGGAGACCCAGTACTTC. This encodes CASSTGLAGTGETQYF.